These T cell receptor beta chains were read from a single sample in a study of blood T cell repertoires in COVID-19. Measured with immunoSEQ multiplex PCR; TCRdb has only the in-frame clones, and not every one. The sample has about 170,000 clones; 84% are singletons. Material: peripheral blood. These receptors all stem from a man in his forties who had recovered from COVID-19. Each CDR3 is given with its conserved first and last residue. Each record gives: J gene, D gene, clone size, V gene, CDR3 protein, CDR3 DNA. D genes are given only for firm matches. Part of the rows lack a size; the others show once, few, many or a class for expanded clones.

j_call: TRBJ1-2
d_call: TRBD1
clone_size: NA
v_call: TRBV6-2/TRBV6-3
cdr3_aa: CASSTTGDNYGYTF
cdr3_nt: TGTGCCAGCAGCACGACAGGGGACAACTATGGCTACACCTTC

j_call: TRBJ2-7
d_call: NA
clone_size: NA
v_call: TRBV3-1/TRBV3-2
cdr3_aa: CASSPPGRAYEQYF
cdr3_nt: TGTGCCAGCAGCCCCCCCGGCAGGGCCTACGAGCAGTACTTC

j_call: TRBJ1-2
d_call: NA
clone_size: once
v_call: TRBV5-1
cdr3_aa: CASSLNSEVDGYTF
cdr3_nt: TGCGCCAGCAGCTTGAATTCAGAAGTCGATGGCTACACCTTC

j_call: TRBJ2-2
d_call: NA
clone_size: NA
v_call: TRBV7-8
cdr3_aa: CASSQTAPVAGELFF
cdr3_nt: TGTGCCAGCAGCCAGACAGCCCCTGTTGCCGGGGAGCTGTTTTTT

j_call: TRBJ2-7
d_call: NA
clone_size: NA
v_call: TRBV3-1/TRBV3-2
cdr3_aa: CASSQVGEDHEQYF
cdr3_nt: TGTGCCAGCAGCCAAGTCGGGGAAGACCACGAGCAGTACTTC

j_call: TRBJ2-7
d_call: NA
clone_size: NA
v_call: TRBV14
cdr3_aa: CASSRGQRPYEQYF
cdr3_nt: TGTGCCAGCAGCCGCGGACAGAGACCCTACGAGCAGTACTTC

j_call: TRBJ1-6
d_call: TRBD1
clone_size: NA
v_call: TRBV9
cdr3_aa: CASSPRTGVNSPLHF
cdr3_nt: TGTGCCAGCAGCCCCCGGACAGGAGTTAATTCACCCCTCCACTTT

j_call: TRBJ2-7
d_call: NA
clone_size: NA
v_call: TRBV6-6
cdr3_aa: CASSRDSYEQYF
cdr3_nt: TGTGCCAGCAGTCGTGACAGCTACGAGCAGTACTTC

j_call: TRBJ2-1
d_call: TRBD2
clone_size: few
v_call: TRBV11-2
cdr3_aa: CASSFRTSGSRNEQFF
cdr3_nt: TGTGCCAGCAGCTTCAGGACTAGCGGGAGTAGGAATGAGCAGTTCTTC

j_call: TRBJ1-5
d_call: NA
clone_size: NA
v_call: TRBV5-1
cdr3_aa: CASSLGGSNQPQHF
cdr3_nt: TGCGCCAGCAGCTTGGGAGGGAGCAATCAGCCCCAGCATTTT

j_call: TRBJ2-7
d_call: TRBD1
clone_size: NA
v_call: TRBV10-3
cdr3_aa: CATRDSPYEQYF
cdr3_nt: TGTGCCACCCGGGACAGCCCCTACGAGCAGTACTTC

j_call: TRBJ2-7
d_call: TRBD2
clone_size: NA
v_call: TRBV5-3
cdr3_aa: CARSRTSGDFYEQYF
cdr3_nt: TGTGCCAGAAGCCGTACTAGCGGTGATTTCTACGAGCAGTACTTC

j_call: TRBJ2-7
d_call: TRBD1
clone_size: NA
v_call: TRBV6-5
cdr3_aa: CASSYGDRGSYEQYF
cdr3_nt: TGTGCCAGCAGTTACGGGGACAGGGGCTCCTACGAGCAGTACTTC

j_call: TRBJ1-5
d_call: NA
clone_size: NA
v_call: TRBV30
cdr3_aa: CAWSLPGVSNQPQHF
cdr3_nt: TGTGCCTGGAGCCTACCAGGGGTTAGCAATCAGCCCCAGCATTTT

j_call: TRBJ2-3
d_call: TRBD2
clone_size: NA
v_call: TRBV10-1
cdr3_aa: CASSGPGLALYTQYF
cdr3_nt: TGCGCCAGCAGTGGCCCTGGACTAGCGTTATATACGCAGTATTTT

j_call: TRBJ1-2
d_call: TRBD1
clone_size: NA
v_call: TRBV28
cdr3_aa: CASSEWDRGQDYTF
cdr3_nt: TGTGCCAGCAGTGAGTGGGACAGGGGGCAGGACTACACCTTC

j_call: TRBJ2-7
d_call: TRBD2
clone_size: NA
v_call: TRBV5-6
cdr3_aa: CASSHGTSGATYEQYF
cdr3_nt: TGTGCCAGCAGCCATGGGACTAGCGGGGCTACCTACGAGCAGTACTTC

j_call: TRBJ2-3
d_call: TRBD2
clone_size: NA
v_call: TRBV6-5
cdr3_aa: CASSYSRGGRNTQYF
cdr3_nt: TGTGCCAGCAGTTACTCGCGCGGGGGGCGGAATACGCAGTATTTT

j_call: TRBJ2-7
d_call: TRBD2
clone_size: NA
v_call: TRBV27
cdr3_aa: CASSLLAGGTYEQYF
cdr3_nt: TGTGCCAGCAGTTTACTAGCGGGAGGGACCTACGAGCAGTACTTC

j_call: TRBJ1-1
d_call: TRBD1
clone_size: NA
v_call: TRBV5-5
cdr3_aa: CASSLGTGKLTSRAFF
cdr3_nt: TGTGCCAGCAGCTTGGGGACAGGGAAGTTAACGAGCAGGGCTTTCTTT

j_call: TRBJ2-1
d_call: NA
clone_size: NA
v_call: TRBV4-2
cdr3_aa: CASSHGVLDNEQFF
cdr3_nt: TGTGCCAGCAGCCACGGTGTGTTGGACAATGAGCAGTTCTTC

j_call: TRBJ1-4
d_call: TRBD1
clone_size: NA
v_call: TRBV6-5
cdr3_aa: CASSYETGGVGKLFF
cdr3_nt: TGTGCCAGCAGTTACGAGACAGGGGGCGTTGGAAAACTGTTTTTT

j_call: TRBJ2-1
d_call: TRBD2
clone_size: few
v_call: TRBV2
cdr3_aa: CASRGAGSGNNEQFF
cdr3_nt: TGTGCCAGCAGGGGAGCGGGATCGGGGAACAATGAGCAGTTCTTC

j_call: TRBJ2-7
d_call: TRBD2
clone_size: few
v_call: TRBV7-3
cdr3_aa: CASSLGLAGPYEQYF
cdr3_nt: TGTGCCAGCAGCTTGGGACTAGCGGGACCCTACGAGCAGTACTTC

j_call: TRBJ2-6
d_call: NA
clone_size: many
v_call: TRBV20-1
cdr3_aa: CSASRPGTGANVLTF
cdr3_nt: TGCAGTGCTAGTAGGCCCGGGACTGGGGCCAACGTCCTGACTTTC

j_call: TRBJ2-7
d_call: TRBD2
clone_size: NA
v_call: TRBV4-1
cdr3_aa: CASSQAVSGLAAEQYF
cdr3_nt: TGCGCCAGCAGCCAAGCAGTTTCGGGACTAGCGGCCGAGCAGTACTTC

j_call: TRBJ2-1
d_call: TRBD2
clone_size: NA
v_call: TRBV19
cdr3_aa: CASSGTSGRGGFYNEQFF
cdr3_nt: TGTGCCAGTAGTGGGACTAGCGGGAGAGGAGGATTTTACAATGAGCAGTTCTTC

j_call: TRBJ2-6
d_call: NA
clone_size: NA
v_call: TRBV4-3
cdr3_aa: CASSQAAGLSPGANVLTF
cdr3_nt: TGCGCCAGCAGCCAAGCGGCAGGTCTATCTCCTGGGGCCAACGTCCTGACTTTC

j_call: TRBJ1-2
d_call: NA
clone_size: NA
v_call: TRBV29-1
cdr3_aa: CSVDGPGANYGYTF
cdr3_nt: TGCAGCGTTGATGGCCCAGGGGCTAACTATGGCTACACCTTC

j_call: TRBJ1-6
d_call: NA
clone_size: once
v_call: TRBV18
cdr3_aa: CASSGTRGNSPLHF
cdr3_nt: TGTGCCAGCTCAGGAACAAGGGGCAATTCACCCCTCCACTTT

j_call: TRBJ1-4
d_call: TRBD1
clone_size: NA
v_call: TRBV5-6
cdr3_aa: CASSRRPGQGSEKLFF
cdr3_nt: TGTGCCAGCAGCCGCCGCCCGGGACAGGGGAGTGAAAAACTGTTTTTT

j_call: TRBJ1-5
d_call: NA
clone_size: NA
v_call: TRBV27
cdr3_aa: CASSVSVWAGQPQHF
cdr3_nt: TGTGCCAGCAGTGTATCTGTTTGGGCGGGTCAGCCCCAGCATTTT

j_call: TRBJ1-2
d_call: TRBD1
clone_size: few
v_call: TRBV5-1
cdr3_aa: CASTGQGIDYTF
cdr3_nt: TGCGCCAGCACCGGACAGGGTATTGACTACACCTTC

j_call: TRBJ1-1
d_call: TRBD1
clone_size: NA
v_call: TRBV9
cdr3_aa: CASSAPGQGGPAFF
cdr3_nt: TGTGCCAGCAGCGCTCCGGGACAGGGCGGACCAGCTTTCTTT